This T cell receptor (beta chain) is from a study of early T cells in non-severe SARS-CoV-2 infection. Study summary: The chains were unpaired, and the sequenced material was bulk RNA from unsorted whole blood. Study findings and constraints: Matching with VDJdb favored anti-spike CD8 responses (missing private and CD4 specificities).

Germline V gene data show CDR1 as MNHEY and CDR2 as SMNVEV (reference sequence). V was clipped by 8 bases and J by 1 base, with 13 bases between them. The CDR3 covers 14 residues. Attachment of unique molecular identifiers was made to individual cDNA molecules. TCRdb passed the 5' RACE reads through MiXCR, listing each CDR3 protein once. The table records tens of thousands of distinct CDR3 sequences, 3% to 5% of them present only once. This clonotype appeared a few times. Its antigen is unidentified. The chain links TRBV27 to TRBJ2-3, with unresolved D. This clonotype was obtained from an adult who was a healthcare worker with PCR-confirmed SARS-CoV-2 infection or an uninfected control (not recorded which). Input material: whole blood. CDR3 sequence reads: CASSVVLGTDTQYF. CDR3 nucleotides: TGTGCCAGCTCCGTAGTGCTTGGCACAGATACGCAGTATTTT.